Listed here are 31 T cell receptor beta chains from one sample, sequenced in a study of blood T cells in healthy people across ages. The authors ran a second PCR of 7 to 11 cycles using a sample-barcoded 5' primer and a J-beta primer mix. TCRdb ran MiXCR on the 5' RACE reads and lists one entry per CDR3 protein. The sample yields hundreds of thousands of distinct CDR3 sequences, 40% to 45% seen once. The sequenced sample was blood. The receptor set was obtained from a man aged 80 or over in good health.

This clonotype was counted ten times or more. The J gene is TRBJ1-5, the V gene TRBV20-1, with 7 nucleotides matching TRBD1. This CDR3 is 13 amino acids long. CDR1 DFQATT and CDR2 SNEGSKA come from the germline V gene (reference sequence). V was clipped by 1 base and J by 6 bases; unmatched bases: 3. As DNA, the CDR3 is TGCAGTGCTAGAGTACGACAGGGTCAGCCCCAGCATTTT. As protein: CSARVRQGQPQHF.

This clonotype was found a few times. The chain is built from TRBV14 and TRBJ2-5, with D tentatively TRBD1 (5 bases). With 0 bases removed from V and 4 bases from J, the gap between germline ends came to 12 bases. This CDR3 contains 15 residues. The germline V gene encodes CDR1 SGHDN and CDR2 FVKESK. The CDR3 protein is CASSQEDRRGETQYF. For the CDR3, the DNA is TGTGCCAGCAGCCAAGAGGATCGAAGGGGAGAGACCCAGTACTTC.

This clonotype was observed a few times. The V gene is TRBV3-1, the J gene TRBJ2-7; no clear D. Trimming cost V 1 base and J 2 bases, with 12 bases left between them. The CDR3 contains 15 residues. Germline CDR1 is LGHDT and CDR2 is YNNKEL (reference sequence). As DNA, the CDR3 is TGTGCCAGCAGCCAAGGGAGAGACTGGGCCTACGAGCAGTACTTC. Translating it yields CASSQGRDWAYEQYF.

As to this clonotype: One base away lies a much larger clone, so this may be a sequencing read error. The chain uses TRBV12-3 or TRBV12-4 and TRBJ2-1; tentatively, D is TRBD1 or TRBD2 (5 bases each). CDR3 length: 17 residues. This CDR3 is CASSPMGPESSYNGQFF. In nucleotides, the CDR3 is TGTGCCAGCAGTCCAATGGGACCAGAAAGCTCCTACAATGGGCAGTTCTTC.

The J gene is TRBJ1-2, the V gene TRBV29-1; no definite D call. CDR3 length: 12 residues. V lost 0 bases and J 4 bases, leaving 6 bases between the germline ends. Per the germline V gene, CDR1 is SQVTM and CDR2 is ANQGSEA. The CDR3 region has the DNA TGCAGCGTTGAAGAGGGCAGCTATGGCTACACCTTC. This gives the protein CSVEEGSYGYTF.

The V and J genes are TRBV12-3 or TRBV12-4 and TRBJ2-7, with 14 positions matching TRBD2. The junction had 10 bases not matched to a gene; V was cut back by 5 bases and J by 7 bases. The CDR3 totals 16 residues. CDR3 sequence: CASSPTPGLAGDEQYF. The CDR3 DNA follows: TGTGCCAGCAGTCCGACACCGGGACTAGCGGGAGATGAGCAGTACTTC.

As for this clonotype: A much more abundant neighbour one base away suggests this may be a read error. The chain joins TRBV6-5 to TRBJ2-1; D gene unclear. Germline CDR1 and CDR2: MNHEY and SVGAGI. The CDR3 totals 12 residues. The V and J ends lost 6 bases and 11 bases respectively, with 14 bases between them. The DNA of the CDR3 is TGTGCCAGCAGCCCTCGGCCCACCAAGCAGTTCTTC. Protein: CASSPRPTKQFF.

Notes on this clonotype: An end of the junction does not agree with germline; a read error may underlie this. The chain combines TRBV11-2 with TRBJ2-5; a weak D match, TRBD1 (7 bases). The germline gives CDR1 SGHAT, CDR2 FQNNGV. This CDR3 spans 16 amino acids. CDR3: CASSSGQTEMGEAQYF. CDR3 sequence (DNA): TGCGCCAGCAGCTCGGGACAGACCGAAATGGGGGAGGCCCAGTACTTC. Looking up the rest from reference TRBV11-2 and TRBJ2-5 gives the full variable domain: EAGVAQSPRYKIIEKRQSVAFWCNPISGHATLYWYQQILGQGPKLLIQFQNNGVVDDSQLPKDRFSAERLKGVDSTLKIQPAKLEDSAVYLCASSSGQTEMGEAQYFGPGTRLLVL.

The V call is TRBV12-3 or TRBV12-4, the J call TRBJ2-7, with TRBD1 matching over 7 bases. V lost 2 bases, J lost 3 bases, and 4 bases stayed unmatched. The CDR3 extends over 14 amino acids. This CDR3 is CASSLSTGDYEQYF. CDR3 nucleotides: TGTGCCAGCAGTTTAAGTACAGGGGACTACGAGCAGTACTTC.

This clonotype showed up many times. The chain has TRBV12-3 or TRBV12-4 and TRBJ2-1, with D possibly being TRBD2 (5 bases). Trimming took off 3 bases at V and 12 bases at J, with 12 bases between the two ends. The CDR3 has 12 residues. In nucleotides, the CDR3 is TGTGCCAGCAGTTTTCGGCGGGTCGGGCAGTTCTTC. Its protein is CASSFRRVGQFF.

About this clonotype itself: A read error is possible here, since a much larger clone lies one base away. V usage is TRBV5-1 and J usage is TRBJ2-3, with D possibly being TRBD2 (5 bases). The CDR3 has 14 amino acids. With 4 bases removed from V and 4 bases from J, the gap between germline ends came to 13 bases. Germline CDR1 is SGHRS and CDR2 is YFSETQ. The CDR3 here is CASSVGVRPDTQYF. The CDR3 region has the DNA TGCGCCAGCAGCGTGGGAGTCCGTCCAGATACGCAGTATTTT. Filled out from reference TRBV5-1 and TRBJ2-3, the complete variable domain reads KAGVTQTPRYLIKTRGQQVTLSCSPISGHRSVSWYQQTPGQGLQFLFEYFSETQRNKGNFPGRFSGRQFSNSRSEMNVSTLELGDSALYLCASSVGVRPDTQYFGPGTRLTVL.

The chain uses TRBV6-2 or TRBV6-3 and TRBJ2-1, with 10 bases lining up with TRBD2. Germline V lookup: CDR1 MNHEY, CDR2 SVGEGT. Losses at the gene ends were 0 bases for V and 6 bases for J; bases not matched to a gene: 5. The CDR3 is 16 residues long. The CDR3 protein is CASSYSLAGVGNEQFF. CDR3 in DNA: TGTGCCAGCAGTTACTCCCTAGCGGGAGTAGGCAATGAGCAGTTCTTC.

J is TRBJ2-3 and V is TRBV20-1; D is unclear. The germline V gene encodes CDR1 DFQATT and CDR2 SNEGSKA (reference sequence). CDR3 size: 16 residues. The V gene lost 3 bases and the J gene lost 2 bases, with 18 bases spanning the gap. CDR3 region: CSASPHRAGNTDTQYF. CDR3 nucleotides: TGCAGTGCTAGCCCCCATAGGGCAGGAAACACAGATACGCAGTATTTT.

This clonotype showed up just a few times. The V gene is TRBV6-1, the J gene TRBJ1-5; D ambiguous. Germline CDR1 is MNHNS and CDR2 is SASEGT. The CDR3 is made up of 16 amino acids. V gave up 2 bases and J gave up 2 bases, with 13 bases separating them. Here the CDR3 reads CASSENGGFGNQPQHF. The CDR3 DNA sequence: TGTGCCAGCAGTGAAAACGGTGGGTTTGGCAATCAGCCCCAGCATTTT.

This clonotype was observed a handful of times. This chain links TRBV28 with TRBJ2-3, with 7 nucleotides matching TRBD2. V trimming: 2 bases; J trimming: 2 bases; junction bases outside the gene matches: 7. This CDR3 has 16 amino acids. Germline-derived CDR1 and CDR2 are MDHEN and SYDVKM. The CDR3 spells CASSLNSGAFTDTQYF. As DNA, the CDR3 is TGTGCCAGCAGTTTAAACAGCGGGGCATTCACAGATACGCAGTATTTT.

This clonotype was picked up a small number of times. The CDR3 sequence: CASSSRTGGVVEQYF. The DNA of the CDR3 is TGTGCCAGCAGCTCTAGGACAGGGGGAGTTGTCGAGCAGTACTTC. This chain uses TRBV7-2 with TRBJ2-5, with 10 bases that match TRBD1. The DNA end favors TRBJ2-7, so the J call may be wrong. The CDR3 has 15 amino acids. CDR1 and CDR2 from the germline V gene are SGHTA and FQGNSA.

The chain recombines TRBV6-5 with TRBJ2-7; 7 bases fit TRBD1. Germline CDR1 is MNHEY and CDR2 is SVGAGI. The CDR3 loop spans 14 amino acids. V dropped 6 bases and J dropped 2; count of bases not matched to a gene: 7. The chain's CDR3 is CASRNPTGPYEQYF. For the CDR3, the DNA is TGTGCCAGCAGAAATCCGACAGGGCCCTACGAGCAGTACTTC.

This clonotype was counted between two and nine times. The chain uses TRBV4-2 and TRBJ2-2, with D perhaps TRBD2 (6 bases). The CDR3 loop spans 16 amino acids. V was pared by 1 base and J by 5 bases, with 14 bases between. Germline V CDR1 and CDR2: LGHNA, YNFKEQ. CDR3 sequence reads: CASSQVGSGYTGELFF. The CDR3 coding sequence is TGTGCCAGCAGCCAAGTCGGTAGCGGATATACCGGGGAGCTGTTTTTT.

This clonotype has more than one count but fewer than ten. The chain's CDR3 is CSATRTSGENNEQFF. CDR3 nucleotides: TGCAGTGCCACCCGGACTAGCGGAGAGAACAATGAGCAGTTCTTC. This chain links TRBV20-1 with TRBJ2-1, with 10 bases that match TRBD2. V lost 6 bases and J lost 5; bases outside the gene matches: 10. CDR1 and CDR2 from the germline V gene are DFQATT and SNEGSKA (reference sequence). The CDR3 is 15 amino acids.

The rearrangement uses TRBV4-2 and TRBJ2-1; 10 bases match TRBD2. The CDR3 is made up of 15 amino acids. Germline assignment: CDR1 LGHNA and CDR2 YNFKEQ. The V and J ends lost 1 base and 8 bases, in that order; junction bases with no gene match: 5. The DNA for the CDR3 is TGTGCCAGCAGCCAAGTTCTAGCGGGGGTAGATGAGCAGTTCTTC. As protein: CASSQVLAGVDEQFF.

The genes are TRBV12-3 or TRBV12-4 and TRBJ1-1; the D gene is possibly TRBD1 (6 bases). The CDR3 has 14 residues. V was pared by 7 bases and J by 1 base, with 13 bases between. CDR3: CASILGGGNTEAFF. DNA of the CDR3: TGTGCCAGCATACTGGGAGGGGGGAACACTGAAGCTTTCTTT.

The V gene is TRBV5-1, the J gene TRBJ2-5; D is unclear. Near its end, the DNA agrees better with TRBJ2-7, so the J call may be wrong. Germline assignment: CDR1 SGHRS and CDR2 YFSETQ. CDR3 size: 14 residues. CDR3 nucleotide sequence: TGCGCCAGCAGCTTGACAGCTCCAGCCGGCGAGCAGTACTTC. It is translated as CASSLTAPAGEQYF.

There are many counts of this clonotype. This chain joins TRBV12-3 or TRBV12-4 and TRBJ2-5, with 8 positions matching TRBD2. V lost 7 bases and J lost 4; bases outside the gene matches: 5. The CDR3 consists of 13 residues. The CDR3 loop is CASKSLAGETQYF. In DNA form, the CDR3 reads TGTGCCAGCAAATCCCTAGCGGGAGAGACCCAGTACTTC.

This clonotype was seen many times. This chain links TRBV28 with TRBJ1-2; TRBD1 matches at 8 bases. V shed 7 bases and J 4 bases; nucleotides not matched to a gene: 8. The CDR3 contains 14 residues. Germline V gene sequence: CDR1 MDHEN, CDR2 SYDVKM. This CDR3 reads CASKNQGAVYGYTF. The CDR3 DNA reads TGTGCCAGCAAAAATCAGGGGGCTGTCTATGGCTACACCTTC.

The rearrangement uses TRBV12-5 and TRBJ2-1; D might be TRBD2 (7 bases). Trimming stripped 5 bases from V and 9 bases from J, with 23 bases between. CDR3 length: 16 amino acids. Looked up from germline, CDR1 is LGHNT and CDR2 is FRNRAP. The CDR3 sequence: CASGPWGGQLIGEQFF. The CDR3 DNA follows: TGTGCTAGTGGTCCCTGGGGGGGCCAGCTAATCGGTGAGCAGTTCTTC.

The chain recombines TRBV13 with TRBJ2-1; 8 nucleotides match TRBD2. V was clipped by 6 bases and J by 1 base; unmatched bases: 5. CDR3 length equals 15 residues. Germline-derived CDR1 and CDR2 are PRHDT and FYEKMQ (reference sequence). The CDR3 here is CASRRGVESYNEQFF. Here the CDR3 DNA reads TGTGCCAGCAGGCGGGGGGTTGAGTCCTACAATGAGCAGTTCTTC.

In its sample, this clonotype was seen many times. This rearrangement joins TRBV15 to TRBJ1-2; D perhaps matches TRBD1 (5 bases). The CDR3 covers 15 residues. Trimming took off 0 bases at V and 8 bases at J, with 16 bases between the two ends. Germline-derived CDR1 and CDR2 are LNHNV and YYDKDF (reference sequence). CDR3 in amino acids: CATSRDLQAVRGYTF. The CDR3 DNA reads TGTGCCACCAGCAGAGATCTACAGGCCGTTCGGGGCTACACCTTC. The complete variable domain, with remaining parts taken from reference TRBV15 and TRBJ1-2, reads DAMVIQNPRYQVTQFGKPVTLSCSQTLNHNVMYWYQQKSSQAPKLLFHYYDKDFNNEADTPDNFQSRRPNTSFCFLDIRSPGLGDTAMYLCATSRDLQAVRGYTFGSGTRLTVV.

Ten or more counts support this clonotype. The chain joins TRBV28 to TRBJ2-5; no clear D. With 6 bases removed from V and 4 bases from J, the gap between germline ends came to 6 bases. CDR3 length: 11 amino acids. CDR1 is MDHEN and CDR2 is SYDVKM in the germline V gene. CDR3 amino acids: CASRLRETQYF. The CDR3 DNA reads TGTGCCAGCAGACTACGAGAGACCCAGTACTTC.

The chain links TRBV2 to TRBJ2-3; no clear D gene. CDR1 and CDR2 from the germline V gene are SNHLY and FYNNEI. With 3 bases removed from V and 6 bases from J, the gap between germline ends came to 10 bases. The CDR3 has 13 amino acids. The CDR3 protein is CASSDRVRDTQYF. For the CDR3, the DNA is TGTGCCAGCAGTGATCGGGTTAGGGATACGCAGTATTTT. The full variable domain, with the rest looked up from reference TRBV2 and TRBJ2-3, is EPEVTQTPSHQVTQMGQEVILRCVPISNHLYFYWYRQILGQKVEFLVSFYNNEISEKSEIFDDQFSVERPDGSNFTLKIRSTKLEDSAMYFCASSDRVRDTQYFGPGTRLTVL.

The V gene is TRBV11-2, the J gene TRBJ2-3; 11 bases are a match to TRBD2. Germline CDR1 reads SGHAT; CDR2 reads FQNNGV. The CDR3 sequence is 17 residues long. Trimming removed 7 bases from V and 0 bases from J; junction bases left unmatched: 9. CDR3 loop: CASNPTSGGASTDTQYF. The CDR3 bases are TGTGCCAGCAACCCAACTAGCGGGGGAGCTAGCACAGATACGCAGTATTTT.

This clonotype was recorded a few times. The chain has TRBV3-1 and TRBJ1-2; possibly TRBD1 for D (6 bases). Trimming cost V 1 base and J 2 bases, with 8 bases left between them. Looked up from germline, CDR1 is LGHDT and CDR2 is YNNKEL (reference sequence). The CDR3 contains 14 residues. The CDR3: CASSQGTVNYGYTF. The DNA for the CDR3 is TGTGCCAGCAGCCAAGGGACAGTGAACTATGGCTACACCTTC.